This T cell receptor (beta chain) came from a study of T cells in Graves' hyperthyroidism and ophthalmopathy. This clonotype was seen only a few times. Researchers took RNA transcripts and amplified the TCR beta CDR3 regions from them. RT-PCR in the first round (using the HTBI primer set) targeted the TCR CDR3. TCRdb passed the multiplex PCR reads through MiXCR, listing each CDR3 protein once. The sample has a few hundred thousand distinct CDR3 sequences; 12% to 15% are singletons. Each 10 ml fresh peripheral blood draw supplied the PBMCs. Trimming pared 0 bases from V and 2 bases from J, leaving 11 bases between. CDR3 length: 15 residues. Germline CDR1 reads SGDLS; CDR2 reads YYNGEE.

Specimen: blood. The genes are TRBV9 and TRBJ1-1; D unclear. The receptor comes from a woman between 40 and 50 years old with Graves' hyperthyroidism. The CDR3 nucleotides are TGTGCCAGCAGCGTAGTTCAGGCGATTAACACTGAAGCTTTCTTT. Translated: CASSVVQAINTEAFF.